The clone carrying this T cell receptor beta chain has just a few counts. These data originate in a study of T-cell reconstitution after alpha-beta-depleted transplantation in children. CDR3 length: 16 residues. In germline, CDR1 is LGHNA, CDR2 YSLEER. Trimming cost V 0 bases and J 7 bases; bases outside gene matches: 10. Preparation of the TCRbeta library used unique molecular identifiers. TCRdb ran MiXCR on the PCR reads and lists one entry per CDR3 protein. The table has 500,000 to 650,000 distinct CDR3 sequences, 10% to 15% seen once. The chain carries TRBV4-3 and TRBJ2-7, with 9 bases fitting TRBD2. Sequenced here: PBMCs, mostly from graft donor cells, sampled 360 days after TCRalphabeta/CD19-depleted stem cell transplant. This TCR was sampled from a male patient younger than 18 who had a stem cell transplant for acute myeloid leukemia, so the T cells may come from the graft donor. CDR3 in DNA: TGCGCCAGCAGCCAAGATCTGCGGGAGGGCCTTAGGGAGCAGTACTTC. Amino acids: CASSQDLREGLREQYF.